This T cell receptor (beta chain) came from a study of blood T cell repertoires in COVID-19. Study details: The origin of the acute and convalescent COVID-19 samples was the United States, Italy and Spain. PBMCs, B-cell-depleted T cells, or T cells were the source of the cDNA or gDNA that made up the material.

Authors' processing steps: Reference gene primer amplification in the assay estimated nucleated cell counts. Measured with immunoSEQ multiplex PCR; TCRdb has only the in-frame clones, and not every one. Clonal size and the V and J genes are those of that table, whereas D and trimming came from the DNA. The sample consists of approximately 240,000 clones, approximately 83% of them appearing once. There are 15 residues in the CDR3. Looked up from germline, CDR1 is GTSNPN and CDR2 is SVGIG (reference sequence). The J segment lost 7 bases and the V segment lost 0 bases, leaving 7 bases of the junction unmatched.

The chain joins TRBV30 to TRBJ2-3, with TRBD2 identical over 10 bases. The sequence was collected from a woman aged 25-40 years who had recovered from COVID-19. Specimen: peripheral blood. Here the CDR3 reads CAWSVRASGSNTQYF. The CDR3 DNA reads as TGTGCCTGGAGTGTTAGGGCTAGCGGGAGTAATACGCAGTATTTT.